Listed below are T cell receptor beta chains from one sample, sequenced in a study of response to subunit inactivated influenza vaccine. TCRdb ran MiXCR on the RT-PCR reads and lists one entry per CDR3 protein. The sample carries about 160,000 distinct CDR3 sequences, under 13% recorded once. The sequencing here drew on non-naive T cells sorted from PBMCs, taken about 6 weeks after vaccination. The receptors here all came from a man in his forties or fifties who received an inactivated influenza vaccine. The CDR3 runs from the conserved cysteine through the conserved F or W. A D gene is named only where the DNA matches it firmly. Size is stated for part of the rows, as once, few or many counts, or as a class when the clone is expanded.

D | size | J | V | CDR3 | DNA
NA | many | TRBJ2-1 | TRBV12-3/TRBV12-4 | CASSFPTGIEQFF | TGTGCCAGCAGTTTTCCTACAGGGATTGAGCAGTTCTTC
NA | few | TRBJ1-5 | TRBV6-5 | CASSSGTPDQPQHF | TGTGCCAGCAGTTCCGGGACTCCCGATCAGCCCCAGCATTTT
TRBD2 | few | TRBJ2-3 | TRBV11-2 | CASSYPGLADYNTDTQYF | TGTGCCAGCAGCTATCCGGGACTAGCGGACTATAACACAGATACGCAGTATTTT
NA | NA | TRBJ1-5 | TRBV5-6 | CASSLFGRTEPQHF | TGTGCCAGCAGCTTGTTTGGCCGTACGGAGCCCCAGCATTTT
TRBD1 | NA | TRBJ2-1 | TRBV6-2/TRBV6-3 | CASSYDRAKNNNEQFF | TGTGCCAGCAGTTACGACAGGGCAAAAAACAACAATGAGCAGTTCTTC
TRBD2 | many | TRBJ2-7 | TRBV20-1 | CSARDFTSGSYEQYF | TGCAGTGCTAGAGATTTCACTAGCGGTTCCTACGAGCAGTACTTC
NA | few | TRBJ1-4 | TRBV4-3 | CASSQELYHNEKLFF | TGCGCCAGCAGCCAAGAACTTTACCATAATGAAAAACTGTTTTTT
TRBD1 | many | TRBJ1-1 | TRBV12-3/TRBV12-4 | CASSLLRDSYLNTEAFF | TGTGCCAGCAGTCTCCTCCGGGACAGTTATTTGAACACTGAAGCTTTCTTT
NA | many | TRBJ1-6 | TRBV27 | CASSSSRGSGSPLHF | TGTGCCAGCAGTTCCTCACGGGGTTCGGGTTCACCCCTCCACTTT
TRBD1 | few | TRBJ2-3 | TRBV25-1 | CASSSPWDRGTDTQYF | TGTGCCAGCAGTTCCCCCTGGGACAGGGGCACAGATACGCAGTATTTT
NA | many | TRBJ2-2 | TRBV20-1 | CSARSDSPNTGELFF | TGCAGTGCTAGGTCGGACAGCCCGAACACCGGGGAGCTGTTTTTT
NA | NA | TRBJ2-5 | TRBV7-9 | CASSLLSGGETQYF | TGTGCCAGCAGCTTACTTTCCGGGGGAGAGACCCAGTACTTC
NA | few | TRBJ2-7 | TRBV7-2 | CASSHYGVKSSYEQYF | TGTGCCAGCAGCCATTACGGGGTTAAAAGCTCCTACGAGCAGTACTTC
TRBD1 | few | TRBJ2-2 | TRBV12-3/TRBV12-4 | CASYRQGAGELFF | TGTGCCAGCTACCGACAGGGGGCCGGGGAGCTGTTTTTT
NA | many | TRBJ1-5 | TRBV15 | CATSNARVNQPQHF | TGTGCCACCAGCAACGCCAGGGTAAATCAGCCCCAGCATTTT
NA | NA | TRBJ2-7 | TRBV12-2 | CASRLTDRGEQYF | TGTGCAAGTCGCTTAACCGACAGGGGCGAGCAGTACTTC
NA | few | TRBJ2-2 | TRBV20-1 | CSARLGGRMGTGELFF | TGCAGTGCTCGGCTTGGGGGGCGCATGGGCACCGGGGAGCTGTTTTTT